A selection of T cell receptor beta chains follows, all from one sample in a study of OX40 agonist ivuxolimab in advanced cancers. Generated by immunoSEQ multiplex PCR, the TCRdb table keeps only in-frame clones and is missing some. Of more than 50,000 clones listed, roughly 84% are singletons. Sequences were derived from CD4+ or CD8+ T cells sorted from blood, sampled in a trial of the OX40 agonist ivuxolimab. The receptor source for this set is an adult with an advanced solid tumor such as melanoma, head and neck, liver or kidney cancer. CDR3s include the opening cysteine and the closing phenylalanine or tryptophan. A D gene is named only where the DNA matches it firmly. Rows may omit the clone size; those that give it use once, few, many or a size class.

V	D	size	J	CDR3	DNA
TRBV5-1	TRBD2	-	TRBJ2-2	CASSWTSGGAHGELFF	TGCGCCAGCAGCTGGACTAGCGGGGGGGCCCACGGGGAGCTGTTTTTT
TRBV27	TRBD1	-	TRBJ1-2	CASSLRTGGDVNYGYTF	TGTGCCAGCAGTTTGAGGACAGGGGGTGATGTAAACTATGGCTACACCTTC
TRBV11-2	-	-	TRBJ1-2	CASSLGQGVFGYTF	TGTGCCAGCAGCTTGGGGCAGGGCGTTTTTGGCTACACCTTC
TRBV7-2	TRBD2	-	TRBJ2-7	CASSIASGSTYEQYF	TGTGCCAGCAGCATTGCTAGCGGATCAACCTACGAGCAGTACTTC
TRBV27	-	once	TRBJ2-7	CASAPPDSSAGQYF	TGTGCCAGTGCTCCTCCCGACTCATCAGCAGGGCAGTACTTC
TRBV5-1	TRBD2	-	TRBJ2-7	CASSLGPSGMVSSYEQYF	TGCGCCAGCAGCTTGGGTCCTAGCGGAATGGTATCTTCCTACGAGCAGTACTTC
TRBV6-5	TRBD2	once	TRBJ2-7	CASSRASGFSYEQYF	TGTGCCAGCAGTAGGGCTAGCGGGTTCTCCTACGAGCAGTACTTC
TRBV11-2	TRBD1	once	TRBJ1-2	CASSSGRTGAHGYTF	TGTGCCAGCAGCTCGGGAAGGACAGGGGCACATGGCTACACCTTC
TRBV10-3	-	-	TRBJ1-5	CAISSRDSNQPQHF	TGTGCCATCAGTTCGCGGGATAGCAATCAGCCCCAGCATTTT
TRBV5-4	-	-	TRBJ2-7	CASSLASGEQYF	TGTGCCAGCAGCTTGGCGTCGGGGGAGCAGTACTTC
TRBV30	-	-	TRBJ2-7	CAWSSQGPYEQYF	TGTGCCTGGAGTAGCCAGGGCCCCTACGAGCAGTACTTC
TRBV5-4	-	-	TRBJ2-7	CASSFRANPYEQYF	TGTGCCAGCAGCTTCAGGGCCAACCCTTACGAGCAGTACTTC
TRBV7-2	TRBD1	-	TRBJ2-4	CASSPTGSNIQYF	TGTGCCAGCAGCCCGACAGGGTCAAACATTCAGTACTTC
TRBV6-1	TRBD1	-	TRBJ1-2	CASRSAGGYGYTF	TGTGCCAGCAGATCGGCAGGGGGGTATGGCTACACCTTC
TRBV13	-	-	TRBJ2-7	CASSLAQGSGYEQYF	TGTGCCAGCAGCTTAGCGCAGGGCTCCGGATACGAGCAGTACTTC
TRBV6-1	-	few	TRBJ2-5	CATQRDRRKETQYF	TGTGCCACCCAGCGGGACAGGAGAAAAGAGACCCAGTACTTC
TRBV5-1	-	-	TRBJ1-3	CASSPDSSGNTIYF	TGCGCCAGCAGCCCGGACAGCTCTGGAAACACCATATATTTT
TRBV28	-	-	TRBJ2-5	CASSTPTGGQETQYF	TGTGCCAGCAGTACGCCGACTGGGGGCCAAGAGACCCAGTACTTC
TRBV27	-	-	TRBJ1-1	CASSPWAGNTEAFF	TGTGCCAGCAGCCCCTGGGCAGGGAACACTGAAGCTTTCTTT
TRBV7-9	-	-	TRBJ2-2	CASTRGGTGELFF	TGTGCCAGCACGAGGGGCGGGACCGGGGAGCTGTTTTTT
TRBV2	-	-	TRBJ2-2	CASSDDGGVTGELFF	TGTGCCAGCAGTGACGACGGGGGAGTCACCGGGGAGCTGTTTTTT
TRBV4-2	-	-	TRBJ2-1	CASSFGSEQFF	TGTGCCAGCAGCTTTGGGAGTGAGCAGTTCTTC
TRBV5-4	-	-	TRBJ2-1	CASSLVAGSYNEQFF	TGTGCCAGCAGCTTGGTTGCCGGGAGCTACAATGAGCAGTTCTTC
TRBV10-3	TRBD1	once	TRBJ2-7	CAISELGQGFLYEQYF	TGTGCCATCAGTGAGTTGGGACAGGGATTTCTATACGAGCAGTACTTC
TRBV5-6	TRBD1	-	TRBJ2-7	CASSFWQGVGEQYF	TGTGCCAGCAGCTTCTGGCAGGGGGTAGGGGAGCAGTACTTC
TRBV6-5	TRBD1	-	TRBJ1-2	CASSAGTGVRYGYTF	TGTGCCAGCAGTGCCGGGACAGGGGTTCGATATGGCTACACCTTC
TRBV5-1	-	-	TRBJ2-1	CASSLGFDNEQFF	TGCGCCAGCAGCTTGGGGTTTGATAATGAGCAGTTCTTC
TRBV7-8	-	-	TRBJ2-1	CASSQLVGSYNEQFF	TGTGCCAGCAGCCAACTAGTCGGCTCCTACAATGAGCAGTTCTTC